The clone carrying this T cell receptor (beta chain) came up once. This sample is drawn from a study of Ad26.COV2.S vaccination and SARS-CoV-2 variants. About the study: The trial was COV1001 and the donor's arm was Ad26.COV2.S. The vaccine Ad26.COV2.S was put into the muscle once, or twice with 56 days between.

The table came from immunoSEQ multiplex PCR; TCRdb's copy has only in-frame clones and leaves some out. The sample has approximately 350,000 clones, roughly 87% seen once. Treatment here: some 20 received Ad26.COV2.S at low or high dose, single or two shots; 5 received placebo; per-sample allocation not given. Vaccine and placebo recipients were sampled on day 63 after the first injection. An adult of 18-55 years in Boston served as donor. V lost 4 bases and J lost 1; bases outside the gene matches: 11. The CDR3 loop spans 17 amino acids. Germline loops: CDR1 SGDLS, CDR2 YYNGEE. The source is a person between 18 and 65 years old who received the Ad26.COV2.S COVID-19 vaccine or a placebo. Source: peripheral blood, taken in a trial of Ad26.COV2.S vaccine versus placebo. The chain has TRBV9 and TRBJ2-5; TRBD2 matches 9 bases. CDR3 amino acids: CASSLSLSSGAQETQYF. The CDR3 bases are TGTGCCAGCAGCCTTAGCCTGTCTAGCGGGGCCCAAGAGACCCAGTACTTC.